Each of the 2 T cell receptor beta chains below was sequenced from the same sample in a study of blood T cell repertoires in COVID-19. Method: immunoSEQ multiplex PCR; TCRdb's copy keeps in-frame clones and lacks some. The sample holds some 390,000 clones, more than 80% seen once. What was sequenced was PBMCs or T cells enriched from blood (not recorded which). Receptor source: a young man who had recovered from COVID-19.

This clone was seen a single time. V and J are TRBV28 and TRBJ1-2; 8 bases are a match to TRBD1. The CDR3 runs 13 residues. Trimming cost V 6 bases and J 6 bases; bases outside gene matches: 6. Germline V CDR1 and CDR2: MDHEN, SYDVKM. CDR3 DNA sequence: TGTGCCAGCAGCTCGGGACAGGAAGATGGCTACACCTTC. Amino acid sequence: CASSSGQEDGYTF.

This chain uses TRBV7-9 with TRBJ1-1, with 9 bases that match TRBD1. This CDR3 spans 14 amino acids. Germline V CDR1 and CDR2: SEHNR, FQNEAQ (reference sequence). J gave up 1 base and V 5 bases, and 2 bases lay outside the gene matches. The CDR3 DNA reads TGTGCCAGCAGCCACAGGGGGCCGAACACTGAAGCTTTCTTT. Its translation: CASSHRGPNTEAFF.